This T cell receptor beta chain was retrieved from a study of blood T cells in healthy people across ages. In the study overall: For every two T cells, template switching captured about one barcoded beta molecule.

This CDR3 has 14 amino acids. The V gene end was trimmed by 7 bases and the J gene end by 2 bases; junction bases not matched to a gene: 7. Sample-barcoded 5' priming and a J-beta primer mix drove a second PCR of roughly 6 to 12 cycles. Every sample produced at least 2.5 million CDR3-containing paired-end reads. TCRdb fed the 5' RACE reads into MiXCR, producing one record per CDR3 protein. The repertoire holds hundreds of thousands of distinct CDR3 sequences, with 35% to 40% as singletons. Concerning this clonotype itself: No antigen is known for it.

Findings of the study overall: Comparison with aged donors showed that long-lived donors had more naive CD4+ cells and higher diversity.

This sequence was found in a man in his late teens or twenties in good health. The sample consisted of blood. This chain uses TRBV12-3 or TRBV12-4 with TRBJ2-5, with TRBD1 matching over 7 bases. CDR3 DNA sequence: TGTGCCAGCACCCCAGGGGGTCCACAAGAGACCCAGTACTTC. This codes for CASTPGGPQETQYF.